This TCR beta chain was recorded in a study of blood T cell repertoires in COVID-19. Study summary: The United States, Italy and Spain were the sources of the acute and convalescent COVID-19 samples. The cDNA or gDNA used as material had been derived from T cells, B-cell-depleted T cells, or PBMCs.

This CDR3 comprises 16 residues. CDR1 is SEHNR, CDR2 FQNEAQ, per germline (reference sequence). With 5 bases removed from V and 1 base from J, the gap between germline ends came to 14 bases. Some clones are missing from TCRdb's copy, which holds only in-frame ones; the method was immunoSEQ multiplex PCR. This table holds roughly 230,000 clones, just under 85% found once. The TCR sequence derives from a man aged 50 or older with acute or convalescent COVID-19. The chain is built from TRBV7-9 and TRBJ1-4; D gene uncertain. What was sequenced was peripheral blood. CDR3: CASSTPADGTNEKLFF. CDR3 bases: TGTGCCAGCAGCACACCAGCGGACGGAACTAATGAAAAACTGTTTTTT.